What follows are 17 T cell receptor beta chains derived from one specimen sequenced in a study of cytomegalovirus exposure and HLA in healthy donors. With 60 Vbeta and 13 Jbeta primers, the PCR was carried out. Method: immunoSEQ multiplex PCR; TCRdb's copy keeps in-frame clones and lacks some. The sample lists 150,000 or so clones, approximately 80% occurring once. The sample was PBMCs. These receptors all come from a male donor in good health and CMV-seropositive.

The chain joins TRBV5-4 to TRBJ2-1; 8 bases line up with TRBD2. CDR3 length: 15 residues. CDR1 is SGHNT and CDR2 is YYREEE in the germline V gene (reference sequence). V was clipped by 0 bases and J by 6 bases; unmatched bases: 5. The CDR3 region is CASSLGLAGLNEQFF. For the CDR3, the DNA is TGTGCCAGCAGCTTGGGCCTAGCGGGCCTCAATGAGCAGTTCTTC.

The chain has TRBV7-8 and TRBJ2-2; TRBD2 might be the D (6 bases). Germline-derived CDR1 and CDR2 are SGHVS and FQNEAQ. The ends were cut back, 2 bases at V and 5 bases at J, with 18 bases in the middle. The CDR3 runs to 17 residues. The CDR3 DNA reads TGTGCCAGCAGCTTATACGGGGTCGGGGGAAATACCGGGGAGCTGTTTTTT. Translation: CASSLYGVGGNTGELFF.

The chain combines TRBV7-9 with TRBJ2-7; the D gene is possibly TRBD2 (7 bases). Deletions cut 2 bases from V and 3 bases from J, with 17 bases between. The CDR3 has 16 amino acids. Germline CDR1 SEHNR, CDR2 FQNEAQ (reference sequence). This chain's CDR3 is CASSLKEGGIYYEQYF. The CDR3 DNA is TGTGCCAGCAGCTTAAAAGAGGGGGGGATTTACTACGAGCAGTACTTC.

This chain uses TRBV27 with TRBJ2-7; D is ambiguous. This CDR3 comprises 14 residues. Per the germline V gene, CDR1 is MNHEY and CDR2 is SMNVEV (reference sequence). Trimming pared 7 bases from V and 5 bases from J, leaving 18 bases between. Written as DNA, the CDR3 is TGTGCCAGCAAACGCTCAACCGAGCTCCACGAGCAGTACTTC. It codes for CASKRSTELHEQYF.

V and J are TRBV19 and TRBJ2-5, with 7 bases fitting TRBD2. CDR1 is LNHDA and CDR2 is SQIVND in the germline V gene (reference sequence). This CDR3 region has 15 residues. V lost 6 bases and J lost 3; bases outside the gene matches: 10. The CDR3 loop reads CASRVGLFQKETQYF. CDR3 coding DNA: TGTGCCAGTAGAGTGGGACTATTCCAAAAAGAGACCCAGTACTTC.

The chain is built from TRBV2 and TRBJ2-5; D not resolved. This CDR3 comprises 12 residues. The germline V gene encodes CDR1 SNHLY and CDR2 FYNNEI. The V and J ends lost 6 bases and 1 base respectively, with 6 bases between them. CDR3 in DNA: TGTGCCAGCAGCCCCTCCCAAGAGACCCAGTACTTC. Translation gives CASSPSQETQYF.

The chain uses TRBV5-1 and TRBJ2-2; D gene unclear. Trimming took off 5 bases at V and 2 bases at J, with 7 bases between the two ends. Germline loops: CDR1 SGHRS, CDR2 YFSETQ. CDR3 length: 13 residues. CDR3 sequence: CASSEQNTGELFF. The CDR3 region has the DNA TGCGCCAGCAGTGAACAAAACACCGGGGAGCTGTTTTTT.

The chain uses TRBV5-8 and TRBJ1-2, with D unresolved. The germline gives CDR1 SGHTS, CDR2 YDEGEE. Trimming removed 0 bases from V and 6 bases from J, with 9 bases in between. This CDR3 region has 13 residues. The CDR3: CASSLEARDGYTF. DNA of the CDR3: TGTGCCAGCAGCTTGGAGGCGCGGGATGGCTACACCTTC.

V gene TRBV6-4 combines with J gene TRBJ1-2, with D unclear. V was trimmed by 3 bases and J by 4 bases, leaving 12 bases between them. This CDR3 has 14 residues. Germline V CDR1 and CDR2: MRHNA, SNTAGT. CDR3 residues: CASSDSVECYGYTF. The CDR3 region has the DNA TGTGCCAGCAGTGATAGCGTGGAATGCTATGGCTACACCTTC.

The chain uses TRBV7-2 and TRBJ2-7, with D perhaps matching TRBD1 (6 bases). Deletions cut 6 bases from V and 0 bases from J, with 12 bases between. Germline values: CDR1 SGHTA, CDR2 FQGNSA. The CDR3 consists of 14 residues. The CDR3 nucleotides read TGTGCCAGCAGTTACCGGGACACCTCCTACGAGCAGTACTTC. This gives the protein CASSYRDTSYEQYF.

This clone appeared a few times. J is TRBJ1-6 and V is TRBV6-5, with 9 positions matching TRBD1. From germline, CDR1 is MNHEY and CDR2 SVGAGI. The CDR3 is made up of 14 amino acids. After removal of 6 bases from V and 10 bases from J, the junction contained 7 bases not matched to a gene. CDR3 protein: CASRLGQGGSPLHF. The CDR3 DNA sequence: TGTGCCAGCAGACTGGGACAGGGAGGCTCACCCCTCCACTTT.

This sequence joins TRBV18 and TRBJ2-2; D may be TRBD1 (6 bases). CDR1 and CDR2 (germline): KGHSH, LQKENI. This CDR3 is 16 amino acids long. The V end was cut by 3 bases, the J end by 8 bases, with 19 bases between. For the CDR3, the DNA is TGTGCCAGCTCACCTGGACAGTCTGGGAGTCAGGGGGAGCTGTTTTTT. Its protein is CASSPGQSGSQGELFF.

DNA of the CDR3: TGTGCCAGCAGTGGAGGGCTAGCGGTACCGAATTATGCTGAGCAGTTCTTC. This encodes CASSGGLAVPNYAEQFF. V and J are TRBV25-1 and TRBJ2-1, with TRBD2 matching over 7 bases. The CDR3 is 17 residues long. Losses at the gene ends were 4 bases for V and 9 bases for J; bases not matched to a gene: 18. CDR1 and CDR2 from the germline V gene are MGHDK and SYGVNS.

The sample holds a few counts of this clone. The J gene is TRBJ2-1, the V gene TRBV20-1; 8 bases align to TRBD2. Germline loops: CDR1 DFQATT, CDR2 SNEGSKA (reference sequence). This CDR3 region has 10 residues. V lost 8 bases to trimming and J lost 7 bases; unmatched junction nucleotides: 1. CDR3 in DNA: TGCAGTCCGGGAGGGAATGAGCAGTTCTTC. This codes for CSPGGNEQFF.

A single count supports this clone. V gene TRBV19 combines with J gene TRBJ2-1; no firm D call. This CDR3 has 14 residues. Looked up from germline, CDR1 is LNHDA and CDR2 is SQIVND (reference sequence). Deletions cut 8 bases from V and 0 bases from J, with 11 bases between. For the CDR3, the DNA is TGTGCCAGTCTGGGTAGCCCCTCCTACAATGAGCAGTTCTTC. As protein: CASLGSPSYNEQFF.

The chain recombines TRBV6-1 with TRBJ1-1; D might be TRBD1 (6 bases). The germline V gene encodes CDR1 MNHNS and CDR2 SASEGT. This CDR3 contains 13 residues. Trimming pared 11 bases from V and 3 bases from J, leaving 16 bases between. The CDR3 here is CASLTGGHTEAFF. CDR3 DNA sequence: TGTGCCTCCCTGACGGGGGGCCACACTGAAGCTTTCTTT.

This chain uses TRBV7-2 with TRBJ2-5; 9 bases align to TRBD2. V lost 4 bases and J lost 6; bases outside the gene matches: 12. This CDR3 region has 16 residues. Germline V gene lookup returns CDR1 SGHTA and CDR2 FQGNSA. CDR3 sequence: CASSSPGGSGSKTQYF. The CDR3 nucleotides read TGTGCCAGCAGCTCCCCTGGTGGTAGCGGGAGTAAGACCCAGTACTTC.